A selection of T cell receptor beta chains follows, all from one sample in a study of T cells in Graves' hyperthyroidism and ophthalmopathy. MiXCR, applied by TCRdb to the multiplex PCR reads, yields one record per CDR3 protein. The sample records around 380,000 distinct CDR3 sequences, around an eighth being singletons. The sequenced material came from blood. The receptors shown here come from a man in his thirties or forties with Graves' hyperthyroidism that later progressed to Graves' ophthalmopathy. The CDR3 runs from the conserved cysteine through the conserved F or W. Each record gives: V gene, J gene, D gene, clone size, CDR3 protein, CDR3 DNA. The D gene is left open where the match is weak. Clone size appears in some rows only: once, few, many, or a class for an expanded clone.

TRBV7-9	TRBJ1-2	.	few	CASSLWGSKGINGYTF	TGTGCCAGCAGCTTATGGGGTTCGAAGGGAATTAATGGCTACACCTTC
TRBV9	TRBJ2-3	.	few	CASSWESSTDTQYF	TGTGCCAGCAGCTGGGAGTCTAGCACAGATACGCAGTATTTT
TRBV7-2	TRBJ2-1	.	many	CASSLEGSPYNEQFF	TGTGCCAGCAGCTTAGAAGGGAGCCCCTACAATGAGCAGTTCTTC
TRBV12-3/TRBV12-4	TRBJ2-1	.	many	CASSGGWSSYNEQFF	TGTGCCAGCAGTGGGGGTTGGAGCTCCTACAATGAGCAGTTCTTC
TRBV11-2	TRBJ2-5	TRBD2	many	CASSFSGGQETQYF	TGTGCCAGCAGCTTTAGCGGGGGGCAAGAGACCCAGTACTTC
TRBV7-3	TRBJ1-1	.	.	CASSPFGNTEAFF	TGTGCCAGCAGCCCTTTCGGCAACACTGAAGCTTTCTTT
TRBV24-1	TRBJ1-2	.	many	CATSDGKYGYTF	TGTGCCACCAGTGACGGAAAATATGGCTACACCTTC
TRBV5-1	TRBJ1-6	TRBD1	few	CASSPTPGQATPNSPLHF	TGTGCCAGCAGCCCCACCCCGGGACAGGCAACTCCTAATTCACCCCTCCACTTT
TRBV9	TRBJ2-7	TRBD2	few	CASSVAGGGPYEQYF	TGTGCCAGCAGCGTAGCGGGAGGCGGACCCTACGAGCAGTACTTC
TRBV7-9	TRBJ2-2	TRBD1	many	CATGETGGDGELFF	TGTGCCACCGGGGAGACAGGGGGCGACGGGGAGCTGTTTTTT